This T cell receptor (beta chain) was captured in a study of blood T cell repertoires in COVID-19. At the level of the study: There were acute and convalescent COVID-19 samples, and they came from the United States, Italy and Spain. Nucleic acid was either cDNA or gDNA, and it came from T cells, B-cell-depleted T cells, or PBMCs.

As originally analysed: Researchers report that nucleated cell counts were estimated from reference gene primer amplification. Generated by immunoSEQ multiplex PCR, the TCRdb table keeps only in-frame clones and is missing some. V, J and clone size reflect that table, while D and trimming were determined from the DNA. The table includes around 64,000 clones, 75% to 90% detected once. V lost 1 base, J lost 3 bases, and 13 bases lay in between. The germline V gene encodes CDR1 SGHTA and CDR2 FQGNSA. This CDR3 has 15 residues. The TCR was taken from a man aged 50 to 59 with active COVID-19. Sequencing used peripheral blood. V is TRBV7-2 and J is TRBJ2-7, with D hard to call. The CDR3 DNA sequence: TGTGCCAGCAGCTTAGTCAGCGCCTCCGACTACGAGCAGTACTTC. It is translated as CASSLVSASDYEQYF.